These T cell receptor beta chains were read from a single sample in a study of shared clonotypes between healthy human individuals. Profiled with immunoSEQ multiplex PCR; TCRdb holds only in-frame clones, not every one. The sample consists of about 1,500,000 clones, around 95% of them appearing once. Input material: naive CD4+ T cells sorted from blood. These receptors were collected from a man under 40 in good health. The conserved cysteine and the conserved F or W are not part of the CDR3 here. A D gene is named only where the DNA matches it firmly.

>-|TRBJ1-1|TRBV7-9
ASSPGEGAF
>TRBD1|TRBJ1-4|TRBV10-3
AISETVQGAHEKLF
>-|TRBJ1-1|TRBV11-2
ASSRTIGGNTEAF
>TRBD1|TRBJ1-2|TRBV18
ASSDRDGANYGYT
>-|TRBJ2-1|TRBV7-6
ASSLGPNSEQF
>-|TRBJ2-1|TRBV9
ASSVVTRYNEQF
>TRBD1|TRBJ2-3|TRBV5-1
ASSWGQGMDTQY
>TRBD1|TRBJ1-4|TRBV2
ASSAQGGSNEKLF
>-|TRBJ1-2|TRBV30
ACPGASNYGYT
>-|TRBJ1-1|TRBV29-1
SVRGSGEAF
>TRBD1|TRBJ1-4|TRBV5-4
ASSPGGTNEKLF
>-|TRBJ2-2|TRBV6-4
ASSRDTGELF
>-|TRBJ1-2|TRBV25-1
ASSEQEAYGYT
>TRBD2|TRBJ2-2|TRBV4-1
ASSQRGLASTNTGELF
>TRBD1|TRBJ2-7|TRBV28
ASSNRGPHEQY
>-|TRBJ2-2|TRBV18
ASSYPTGELF
>TRBD2|TRBJ2-1|TRBV28
ASSPGTSPI
>-|TRBJ2-7|TRBV28
ASSPWRGVSYEQY
>TRBD1|TRBJ2-7|TRBV19
ASSKPGQGLYEQY
>-|TRBJ1-2|TRBV19
ASRLVAGRGLGYT
>-|TRBJ2-7|TRBV4-1
ASSLPGRLYEQY
>-|TRBJ1-1|TRBV7-2
ASSLLASNTEAF
>-|TRBJ1-2|TRBV6-6
ASSYEPSGGYT
>-|TRBJ2-7|TRBV27
ASRRGRGYEQY
>-|TRBJ1-2|TRBV7-2
ASRAGGYYGYT
>-|TRBJ2-7|TRBV5-4
ASSLESHSYEQY
>-|TRBJ1-1|TRBV7-2
ASSFRGTPAEAF
>TRBD1|TRBJ2-3|TRBV5-4
ASSSGTGFPDTQY
>-|TRBJ2-1|TRBV6-1
ASSGTWSYSYNEQF
>-|TRBJ2-7|TRBV15
ATSLERFAYEQY
>-|TRBJ1-2|TRBV19
ASSMWGYGYT
>-|TRBJ2-2|TRBV15
ATSRQQNTGELF
>-|TRBJ2-5|TRBV29-1
SVENMGFLQY
>-|TRBJ2-5|TRBV5-1
ASSFLGETQY
>-|TRBJ1-1|TRBV7-6
ASSIGTNMNTEAF
>-|TRBJ1-4|TRBV2
ASSVEGGNEKLF
>TRBD1|TRBJ2-7|TRBV11-2
ASRRNRGVEQY
>TRBD1|TRBJ2-6|TRBV5-1
ASSHWTGELSGANVLT
>-|TRBJ2-3|TRBV30
AWSAVMNTQY
>TRBD2|TRBJ2-3|TRBV5-4
ASSLRSRELDTQY
>-|TRBJ2-7|TRBV5-6
ASSYGQVYEQY
>TRBD2|TRBJ2-7|TRBV5-5
ASSLAGLWGEQY